The 32 T cell receptor beta chains in this list originate from one sample, sequenced in a study of shared clonotypes between healthy human individuals. The data were produced by immunoSEQ multiplex PCR, yet TCRdb's version contains in-frame clones alone and is incomplete. The repertoire includes hundreds of thousands of clones, 90% to 95% of them detected once, and 0.095% to 0.14% sits in the top ten. CD45RO-negative, CCR7-selected cells formed the naive CD8 fraction, which excluded terminally differentiated effector memory CD45RA+ cells. The sample taken for sequencing was naive CD8+ T cells sorted from blood. These receptors came from a woman aged 30 to 39 in good health.

This chain connects TRBV23-1 to TRBJ2-7; D might be TRBD2 (7 bases). TRBV23-1 is an ORF, with its function uncertain. This CDR3 is 17 amino acids long. With 0 bases removed from V and 6 bases from J, the gap between germline ends came to 21 bases. CDR3 sequence reads: CASSQSGPVGGAGEQYF. The CDR3 nucleotides are TGCGCCAGCAGTCAATCGGGGCCCGTGGGGGGGGCTGGCGAGCAGTACTTC.

The rearrangement uses TRBV6-4 and TRBJ2-7; tentatively, D is TRBD2 (6 bases). Looked up from germline, CDR1 is MRHNA and CDR2 is SNTAGT. V lost 6 bases and J lost 3, with 12 bases in between. This CDR3 has 13 residues. CDR3 amino acids: CASRWGVGYEQYF. In DNA form, the CDR3 reads TGTGCCAGCAGGTGGGGGGTGGGCTACGAGCAGTACTTC.

The rearrangement uses TRBV5-6 and TRBJ1-5; D is perhaps TRBD1 (6 bases). The germline V gene has CDR1 SGHDT and CDR2 YYEEEE. The CDR3 is 15 residues long. V was clipped by 3 bases and J by 3 bases, with 13 bases between them. The CDR3 DNA reads as TGTGCCAGCAGCTCAGGGGACGGATACAATCAGCCCCAGCATTTT. Translating gives CASSSGDGYNQPQHF. Variable domain in full (rest from reference TRBV5-6 and TRBJ1-5): DAGVTQSPTHLIKTRGQQVTLRCSPKSGHDTVSWYQQALGQGPQFIFQYYEEEERQRGNFPDRFSGHQFPNYSSELNVNALLLGDSALYLCASSSGDGYNQPQHFGDGTRLSIL.

The V gene is TRBV10-3, the J gene TRBJ2-2; D is unclear. The CDR3 sequence is 15 residues long. Trimming shortened V by 2 bases and J by 0 bases, and 7 bases separated the two germline ends. Germline V gene data show CDR1 as ENHRY and CDR2 as SYGVKD. DNA of the CDR3: TGTGCCATCAGTGAGCTTGACACGAACACCGGGGAGCTGTTTTTT. Protein: CAISELDTNTGELFF.

This chain uses TRBV27 with TRBJ2-5, with 13 positions matching TRBD2. CDR3 length: 13 amino acids. With V trimmed by 9 bases and J by 11 bases, 9 bases remained unmatched. Per germline, CDR1 MNHEY and CDR2 SMNVEV (reference sequence). CDR3 sequence: CASGLAGAGEQYF. The CDR3 nucleotides read TGTGCCAGTGGACTAGCGGGAGCCGGGGAGCAGTACTTC.

The rearrangement uses TRBV7-8 and TRBJ2-5; 10 nucleotides line up with TRBD1. The CDR3 runs to 14 residues. After removal of 5 bases from V and 4 bases from J, the junction contained 4 bases not matched to a gene. CDR1 SGHVS and CDR2 FQNEAQ come from the germline V gene. The CDR3 bases are TGTGCCAGCAGCACACGGGACAGGGGAGAGACCCAGTACTTC. It is translated as CASSTRDRGETQYF.

The chain links TRBV7-2 to TRBJ2-7, with D tentatively TRBD1 (6 bases). This CDR3 region has 16 residues. Trimming removed 1 base from V and 3 bases from J, with 16 bases in between. Germline V gene sequence: CDR1 SGHTA, CDR2 FQGNSA. CDR3 in DNA: TGTGCCAGCAGCTTAGAGGGACACCTCTTGGGCTACGAGCAGTACTTC. Its translation: CASSLEGHLLGYEQYF.

V usage is TRBV5-4 and J usage is TRBJ2-3, with D perhaps TRBD1 or TRBD2 (5 bases each). Germline CDR1 and CDR2: SGHNT and YYREEE (reference sequence). The CDR3 covers 11 residues. Deletions cut 7 bases from V and 6 bases from J, with 9 bases between. This chain's CDR3 is CASAWGDTQYF. The CDR3 DNA reads as TGTGCCAGCGCCTGGGGGGATACGCAGTATTTT.

This clone came up once. J is TRBJ2-7 and V is TRBV27, with 7 bases matching TRBD1. The CDR3 consists of 13 residues. Looked up from germline, CDR1 is MNHEY and CDR2 is SMNVEV (reference sequence). V dropped 5 bases and J dropped 5; count of bases not matched to a gene: 6. Here the CDR3 DNA reads TGTGCCAGCAGTCCGACAGGGTTGGACGAGCAGTACTTC. The encoded protein is CASSPTGLDEQYF.

The chain employs TRBV5-1 and TRBJ2-3; D gene ambiguous. The V end lost 3 bases, the J end lost 6 bases, and 14 bases lay between the germline ends. This CDR3 is built from 14 residues. CDR1 is SGHRS and CDR2 is YFSETQ in the germline V gene. The chain's CDR3 is CASSSDGGFDTQYF. CDR3 nucleotide sequence: TGCGCCAGCAGCTCGGACGGTGGATTCGATACGCAGTATTTT.

This chain connects TRBV11-2 to TRBJ2-7; a weak D match, TRBD2 (6 bases). CDR3 length: 14 amino acids. Trimming left V 3 bases short and J 5 bases short, with 14 bases between. CDR1 SGHAT and CDR2 FQNNGV come from the germline V gene. Here the CDR3 DNA reads TGTGCCAGCAGCTTTGACCGGGAGTTCGACGAGCAGTACTTC. Protein sequence: CASSFDREFDEQYF.

The genes are TRBV5-4 and TRBJ2-7; D may be TRBD1 or TRBD2 (5 bases each). The CDR3 totals 13 residues. The ends were cut back, 9 bases at V and 2 bases at J, with 15 bases in the middle. CDR1 is SGHNT and CDR2 is YYREEE in the germline V gene (reference sequence). Here the CDR3 DNA reads TGTGCCACACACCGGGACCCAACCTACGAGCAGTACTTC. Translating gives CATHRDPTYEQYF.

This clone was recorded only once. The chain is built from TRBV6-1 and TRBJ2-7, with 10 bases that match TRBD1. Looked up from germline, CDR1 is MNHNS and CDR2 is SASEGT. The ends lost 2 bases at V and 0 bases at J; junction bases unmatched: 4. The CDR3 spans 16 residues. The CDR3 bases are TGTGCCAGCAGTGAATTCGGGACAGGGGCCTCCTACGAGCAGTACTTC. Its translation is CASSEFGTGASYEQYF.

J is TRBJ2-7 and V is TRBV19, with D unresolved. This CDR3 is 13 amino acids long. CDR1 is LNHDA and CDR2 is SQIVND in the germline V gene (reference sequence). V was shortened by 5 bases and J by 2 bases, with 10 bases between the two germline ends. The CDR3 here is CASSSDEAYEQYF. The CDR3 DNA is TGTGCCAGTAGTTCAGACGAAGCCTACGAGCAGTACTTC.

This chain uses TRBV6-6 with TRBJ2-5; D is unclear. The DNA end favors TRBJ2-7, so the J call may be wrong. Germline V gene data show CDR1 as MNHNY and CDR2 as SVGAGI (reference sequence). There are 15 residues in the CDR3. This CDR3 is CASSSVATNPYEQYF. In DNA form, the CDR3 reads TGTGCCAGCAGCTCGGTGGCCACAAATCCCTACGAGCAGTACTTC.

The chain uses TRBV6-6 and TRBJ1-1; D uncertain. The germline V gene has CDR1 MNHNY and CDR2 SVGAGI (reference sequence). The CDR3 is 13 residues long. Trimming cost V 5 bases and J 2 bases, with 9 bases left between them. CDR3 amino acids: CASSIGPNTEAFF. The CDR3 coding sequence is TGTGCCAGCAGTATCGGACCCAACACTGAAGCTTTCTTT.

The chain has TRBV7-6 and TRBJ2-7; possibly TRBD2 for D (6 bases). The CDR3 sequence is 16 residues long. With 1 base removed from V and 6 bases from J, the gap between germline ends came to 19 bases. Looked up from germline, CDR1 is SGHVS and CDR2 is FNYEAQ. As DNA, the CDR3 is TGTGCCAGCAGCTTAGTAGCAGAGGCGGGATCTGCCGAGCAGTACTTC. Its protein product is CASSLVAEAGSAEQYF.

V and J are TRBV9 and TRBJ1-2, with D perhaps TRBD1 (6 bases). Germline values: CDR1 SGDLS, CDR2 YYNGEE. Trimming stripped 3 bases from V and 0 bases from J, with 18 bases between. This CDR3 has 17 residues. CDR3 protein: CASSGRGRHDSNYGYTF. In nucleotides, the CDR3 is TGTGCCAGCAGCGGCAGGGGTAGACATGATTCTAACTATGGCTACACCTTC. The whole variable domain, filled in from reference TRBV9 and TRBJ1-2, reads DSGVTQTPKHLITATGQRVTLRCSPRSGDLSVYWYQQSLDQGLQFLIQYYNGEERAKGNILERFSAQQFPDLHSELNLSSLELGDSALYFCASSGRGRHDSNYGYTFGSGTRLTVV.

This clone was detected once. This sequence joins TRBV5-5 and TRBJ1-4; TRBD1 is a possible D gene (5 bases). V was clipped by 2 bases and J by 8 bases, with 7 bases between them. The germline V gene encodes CDR1 SGHKS and CDR2 YYEKEE (reference sequence). The CDR3 totals 12 residues. The CDR3 loop is CASSFGDEKLFF. The CDR3 DNA reads as TGTGCCAGCAGCTTCGGGGACGAAAAACTGTTTTTT.

The chain carries TRBV5-4 and TRBJ2-7; no firm D call. This CDR3 region has 11 residues. Trimming shortened V by 0 bases and J by 5 bases, and 3 bases separated the two germline ends. Germline V gene sequence: CDR1 SGHNT, CDR2 YYREEE (reference sequence). The CDR3 nucleotides read TGTGCCAGCAGCTTGGCGGACGAGCAGTACTTC. Residues: CASSLADEQYF.

The chain uses TRBV30 and TRBJ1-6; TRBD1 agrees at 7 bases. Trimming cost V 2 bases and J 7 bases; bases outside gene matches: 2. The CDR3 is 13 residues long. Germline V CDR1 and CDR2: GTSNPN, SVGIG (reference sequence). CDR3 in amino acids: CAWSLQGNSPLHF. In DNA form, the CDR3 reads TGTGCCTGGAGTTTACAGGGGAATTCACCCCTCCACTTT. The full variable domain, its missing parts supplied by reference TRBV30 and TRBJ1-6, is SQTIHQWPATLVQPVGSPLSLECTVEGTSNPNLYWYRQAAGRGLQLLFYSVGIGQISSEVPQNLSASRPQDRQFILSSKKLLLSDSGFYLCAWSLQGNSPLHFGNGTRLTVT.

The rearrangement joins TRBV19 to TRBJ2-6; 7 bases align to TRBD2. CDR3 length equals 16 residues. Trimming took 10 bases from V and 2 from J; bases not matched to a gene: 11. Germline-derived CDR1 and CDR2 are LNHDA and SQIVND (reference sequence). CDR3 DNA sequence: TGTGCCATCCAGTCGGGGGGAGCGGCTGGGGCCAACGTCCTGACTTTC. It is translated as CAIQSGGAAGANVLTF.

This chain uses TRBV10-1 with TRBJ1-1, with a weak D call TRBD1 (5 bases). This CDR3 has 16 residues. Trimming cost V 7 bases and J 0 bases, with 18 bases left between them. Germline CDR1 reads WNHNN; CDR2 reads SYGVQD (reference sequence). The DNA for the CDR3 is TGCGCCAGCATTCGGCAGGGAATACTAATGAACACTGAAGCTTTCTTT. Its translation: CASIRQGILMNTEAFF.

For the CDR3, the DNA is TGTGCCAGCAGTAACACAGGGGAAATCGGCTATGGCTACACCTTC. Protein: CASSNTGEIGYGYTF. The chain has TRBV27 and TRBJ1-2; 7 bases line up with TRBD1. Trimming cost V 5 bases and J 4 bases; bases outside gene matches: 10. The V gene's germline CDR1 is MNHEY and CDR2 SMNVEV (reference sequence). This CDR3 spans 15 amino acids.

The V and J genes are TRBV7-9 and TRBJ1-1; TRBD1 might be the D (5 bases). Germline CDR1 is SEHNR and CDR2 is FQNEAQ (reference sequence). This CDR3 is 14 amino acids long. Trimming cost V 3 bases and J 4 bases, with 12 bases left between them. Here the CDR3 reads CASSLSGVFTEAFF. In DNA, the CDR3 is TGTGCCAGCAGCTTGTCGGGGGTTTTCACTGAAGCTTTCTTT.

The chain employs TRBV29-1 and TRBJ2-7, with TRBD1 as a possible D gene (6 bases). The CDR3 covers 13 residues. The V end lost 6 bases, the J end lost 1 base, and 13 bases lay between the germline ends. Germline loops: CDR1 SQVTM, CDR2 ANQGSEA. The CDR3 spells CSVGTLYSYEQYF. In DNA form, the CDR3 reads TGCAGCGTCGGGACATTGTATTCCTACGAGCAGTACTTC.

V is TRBV7-2 and J is TRBJ2-3; TRBD2 matches 7 bases. V gave up 1 base and J gave up 5 bases; unmatched junction bases: 6. Germline assignment: CDR1 SGHTA and CDR2 FQGNSA. The CDR3 runs 15 residues. The CDR3 sequence: CASSLEGWGGDTQYF. CDR3 nucleotides: TGTGCCAGCAGCTTAGAAGGGTGGGGGGGAGATACGCAGTATTTT.

The chain has TRBV25-1 and TRBJ2-7, with 7 bases lining up with TRBD2. V lost 5 bases to trimming and J lost 6 bases; unmatched junction nucleotides: 7. The V gene's germline CDR1 is MGHDK and CDR2 SYGVNS. The length of the CDR3 is 13 residues. Here the CDR3 reads CASSIGLVSEQYF. CDR3 coding DNA: TGTGCCAGCAGTATAGGACTAGTCTCCGAGCAGTACTTC.

This clone was observed a single time. The chain joins TRBV11-2 to TRBJ1-5; D gene uncertain. The V gene's germline CDR1 is SGHAT and CDR2 FQNNGV. The V gene lost 4 bases and the J gene lost 1 base, with 5 bases spanning the gap. This CDR3 region has 13 residues. The DNA for the CDR3 is TGTGCCAGCAGCTCCGGGAGCAATCAGCCCCAGCATTTT. Translation gives CASSSGSNQPQHF.

This rearrangement joins TRBV6-5 to TRBJ1-2, with 7 bases identical to TRBD1. Per the germline V gene, CDR1 is MNHEY and CDR2 is SVGAGI. Trimming took 0 bases from V and 8 from J; bases not matched to a gene: 12. This CDR3 contains 16 residues. The CDR3 here is CASSYSLSGQSIGYTF. CDR3 DNA sequence: TGTGCCAGCAGTTACTCGCTGTCGGGACAGTCTATAGGCTACACCTTC.

With regard to this clone: Other DNA sequences within the sample encode an identical CDR3. V and J are TRBV5-4 and TRBJ2-3; D is possibly TRBD1 or TRBD2 (5 bases each). The CDR3 totals 15 residues. In germline, CDR1 is SGHNT, CDR2 YYREEE (reference sequence). The V end lost 1 base, the J end lost 3 bases, and 12 bases lay between the germline ends. The CDR3 region is CASSLLGGKTDTQYF. The CDR3, as DNA: TGTGCCAGCAGCTTGCTTGGGGGAAAAACAGATACGCAGTATTTT.

The rearrangement links TRBV6-6 to TRBJ2-3; D ambiguous. The V end lost 3 bases, the J end lost 6 bases, and 10 bases lay between the germline ends. The CDR3 consists of 13 residues. Germline V lookup: CDR1 MNHNY, CDR2 SVGAGI (reference sequence). The CDR3, as DNA: TGTGCCAGCAGTTATGGGATCGGCGATACGCAGTATTTT. Amino acid sequence: CASSYGIGDTQYF.